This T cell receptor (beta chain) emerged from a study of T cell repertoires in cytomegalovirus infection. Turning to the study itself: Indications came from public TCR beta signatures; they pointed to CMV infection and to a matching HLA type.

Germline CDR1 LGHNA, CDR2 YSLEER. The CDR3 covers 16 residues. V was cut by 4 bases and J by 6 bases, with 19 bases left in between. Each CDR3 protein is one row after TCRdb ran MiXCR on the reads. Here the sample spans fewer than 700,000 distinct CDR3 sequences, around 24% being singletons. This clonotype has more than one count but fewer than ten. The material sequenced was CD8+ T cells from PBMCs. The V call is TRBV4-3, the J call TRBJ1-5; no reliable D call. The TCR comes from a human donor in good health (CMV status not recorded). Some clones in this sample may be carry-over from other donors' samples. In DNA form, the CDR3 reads TGCGCCAGCAGCCCTACCCTTGAAGGGTCAGTTCAGCCCCAGCATTTT. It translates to CASSPTLEGSVQPQHF.